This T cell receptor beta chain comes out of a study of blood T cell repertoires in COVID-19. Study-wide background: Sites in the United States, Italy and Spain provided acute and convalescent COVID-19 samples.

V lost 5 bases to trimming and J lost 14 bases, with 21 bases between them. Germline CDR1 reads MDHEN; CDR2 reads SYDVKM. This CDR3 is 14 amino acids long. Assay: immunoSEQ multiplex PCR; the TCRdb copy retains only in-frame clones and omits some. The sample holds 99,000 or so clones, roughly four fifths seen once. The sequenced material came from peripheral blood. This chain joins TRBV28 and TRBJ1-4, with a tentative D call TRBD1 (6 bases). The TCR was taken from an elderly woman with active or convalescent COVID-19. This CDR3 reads CASSLRQVSALLFF. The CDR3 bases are TGTGCCAGCAGTCTTAGACAGGTTTCTGCGCTGCTGTTTTTT.